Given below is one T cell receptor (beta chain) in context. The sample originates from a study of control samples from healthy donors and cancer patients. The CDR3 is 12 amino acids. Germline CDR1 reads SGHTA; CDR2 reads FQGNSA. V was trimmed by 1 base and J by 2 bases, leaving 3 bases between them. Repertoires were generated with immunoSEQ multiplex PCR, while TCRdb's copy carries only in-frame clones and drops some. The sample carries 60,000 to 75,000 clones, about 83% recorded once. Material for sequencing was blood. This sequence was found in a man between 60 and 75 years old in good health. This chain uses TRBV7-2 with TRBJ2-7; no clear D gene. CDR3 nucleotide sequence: TGTGCCAGCAGCTTAGAGGCCTACGAGCAGTACTTC. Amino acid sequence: CASSLEAYEQYF. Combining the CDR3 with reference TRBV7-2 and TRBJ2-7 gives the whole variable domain GAGVSQSPSNKVTEKGKDVELRCDPISGHTALYWYRQSLGQGLEFLIYFQGNSAPDKSGLPSDRFSAERTGGSVSTLTIQRTQQEDSAVYLCASSLEAYEQYFGPGTRLTVT.